The clone carrying this TCR beta chain appeared a few times. The antigen is unknown. V gave up 3 bases and J gave up 5 bases; unmatched junction bases: 3. Per the germline V gene, CDR1 is SGHVS and CDR2 is FNYEAQ. CDR3 size: 14 residues. The data originate from a study of T cell repertoires in cytomegalovirus infection. About the research overall: Indications of both CMV infection and matching HLA type were provided by public TCR beta signatures.

TCRdb ran MiXCR on the reads and lists one entry per CDR3 protein. The table shows 250,000 to 300,000 distinct CDR3 sequences, with around 25% occurring only once. Study observations and caveats: HLA-C-restricted TCR beta clonotypes specific for CMV led the ex vivo response. Carriers of CMV plus the relevant HLA were identified by cumulative public TCR beta family frequency.

The rearrangement joins TRBV7-6 to TRBJ2-2, with 7 bases aligning to TRBD1. The TCR originated in a human donor in good health (CMV status not recorded). Some clones in this sample may be carry-over from other donors' samples. The material sequenced was PBMCs. The CDR3 reads CASSLGQYTGELFF. In DNA, the CDR3 is TGTGCCAGCAGCTTGGGACAGTATACCGGGGAGCTGTTTTTT. The whole variable domain, filled in from reference TRBV7-6 and TRBJ2-2, reads GAGVSQSPRYKVTKRGQDVALRCDPISGHVSLYWYRQALGQGPEFLTYFNYEAQQDKSGLPNDRFSAERPEGSISTLTIQRTEQRDSAMYRCASSLGQYTGELFFGEGSRLTVL.